This T cell receptor (beta chain) was identified during a study of persistence of HIV-infected CD4 T cells (dated by TCRdb to 2019 to 2021). In terms of the full investigation: The median time participants had been on suppressive ART was 8 years. Peripheral blood samples of up to roughly 180 mL were taken at multiple time points, with the exception of a couple of participants who underwent leukapheresis at a single time point. The study isolated CMV- and HIV-1 Gag-responding CD4+ T cells from ART-treated individuals to examine antigen-driven clonal expansion of HIV-1-infected cells. The clonality of all cells in each sorted population was measured by TCRbeta sequencing, and the clonality of infected cells was measured by proviral sequencing. Cross-participant TCR cluster analysis included 8 participants for CMV and roughly 7 participants for Gag. Findings and caveats that apply to the study as a whole: Degenerate expanded CDR3beta sequences were enriched in antigen-responding cells, suggesting convergent selection of CD4+ responses to CMV and Gag. Within the same sorted populations, how oligoclonal the TCRs were correlated with how oligoclonal the proviruses were. TCRbeta richness in CMV- and Gag-responding cells was significantly lower than in anti-CD3/anti-CD28-responding cells; CMV-responding cells had higher oligoclonality than CD3/CD28-stimulated and Gag-responding cells. Only a small number of individuals took part in the study, and only a limited range of antigens was tested. Restriction of bulk TCR analyses to the rare CMV-responding cells that actually carried HIV-1 proviruses was not possible.

Sample treatment or condition, as interpreted from the label and publication: suppressive antiretroviral therapy. Lysates of CMV-infected fibroblasts at about 10 ug/mL were used to stimulate the cells. Sorting of responding CD4+ T cells was based on upregulation of both CD40 ligand and CD69. Participants were HIV-1-infected adults who started suppressive ART during chronic infection. Plasma HIV-1 RNA had been undetectable (below 50 copies/mL) in participants for at least 4 years. To be included, a participant needed positive CMV serology and a CD4+ T cell count above 400 cells/uL. Before stimulation, PBMCs were isolated using density centrifugation and depleted of CD8+ T cells. CD8-depleted PBMCs were stimulated for around 20 hours with anti-CD28/CD49d costimulation, CD40-blocking antibody and enfuvirtide to prevent new infections. Cell sorting was performed on a Beckman Coulter MoFlo Legacy or XDP sorter, and dead cells were excluded with propidium iodide. For samples with more than one million cells, genomic DNA was extracted with the QIAamp DNA Mini Kit, and for all other samples the Quick-DNA Microprep Kit was used.

V loses 4 bases of germline sequence and J loses 4 bases, and the interval between the two ends is 15 bases. Measured from the cysteine to the phenylalanine, the CDR3 is 14 residues long. CDR3 DNA only is kept here, 42 bases in frame from base 1. In the germline V gene (reference sequence), CDR1 corresponds to SGHKS and CDR2 to YYEKEE. The immunoSEQ hsTCRB assay version 4, run in survey mode, was used to sequence TCRbeta repertoires from genomic DNA. Genomic DNA was diluted to 10 ng/uL, using up to about 1 ug per sample for TCRbeta sequencing. The paper's processing steps were these. TCRbeta data were analyzed in ImmunoSeq Analyzer 3.0, with diversity computed on productive nucleotide rearrangements. Using the Immunarch R package, the improved Chao index served to estimate lower-bound TCR diversity and the Gini coefficient served to estimate clonality. Different nucleotide rearrangements encoding the same CDR3beta amino acid sequence were counted as distinct clonotypes. Differential abundance analysis found TCRbeta sequences that were significantly enriched in antigen-responding cells compared with anti-CD3/anti-CD28-activated cells. GLIPH2 grouped TCRs by predicted peptide-MHC specificity, both within each participant and across combined participant data sets. TCRdb provides this immuneACCESS table in a form limited to in-frame rearrangements. Some clones are lacking; in checked studies, under half of them reflect an unresolved V gene, and why the rest are absent is not known. The V and J calls and clone size come from that table; D and trimming were worked out from the DNA. The sample table contains around 13,000 clones; only one count was recorded for about three quarters of them. Roughly a sixth of the sample goes to the ten largest clones.

Concerning this clone itself: Its antigen is not yet known. The record has no base qualities; no much larger clone is one base away.

The sequence joins TRBV5-5 to TRBJ2-7; a tentative D call is TRBD1 (6 bases match). This sample comprised CD4+ T cells sorted from PBMCs after 18-hour stimulation, obtained from a patient who received antiretroviral therapy. The intended sense of this specimen's cell subset or site label: CD40L+CD69+ CD4 T cells responding to CMV lysate. This TCR derives from an adult man with HIV who was CMV-seropositive. The DNA sequence reads TGTGCCAGCAGCCCACTTATTGGACAGTACGAGCAGTACTTC. This translates into CASSPLIGQYEQYF.